Below are 17 T cell receptor beta chains sequenced from a single sample in a study of blood T cell repertoires in COVID-19. Clones were sequenced by immunoSEQ multiplex PCR, and TCRdb holds only the in-frame ones, with some missing. The sample records around 170,000 clones, approximately 88% being singletons. Sequencing was carried out using peripheral blood. Receptors were obtained from a woman in her 30s with acute or convalescent COVID-19.

The chain is built from TRBV6-5 and TRBJ1-5; D is perhaps TRBD1 (6 bases). The CDR3 extends over 13 amino acids. From germline, CDR1 is MNHEY and CDR2 SVGAGI. V lost 6 bases to trimming and J lost 12 bases, with 18 bases between them. The CDR3 nucleotides read TGTGCCAGCAGGGGAGGGGGGCGAATGCTCCAGCATTTT. Amino acids: CASRGGGRMLQHF.

The V call is TRBV5-1, the J call TRBJ2-7, with 7 bases that match TRBD2. Germline CDR1 SGHRS, CDR2 YFSETQ. This CDR3 has 15 residues. The J segment lost 3 bases and the V segment lost 4 bases, leaving 10 bases of the junction unmatched. The CDR3 region is CASSHSGGGYYEQYF. DNA for the CDR3: TGCGCCAGCAGCCACTCGGGGGGTGGGTACTACGAGCAGTACTTC.

The chain is built from TRBV7-9 and TRBJ2-3, with no clear D. The germline CDR1 and CDR2 sequences are SEHNR and FQNEAQ (reference sequence). The CDR3 extends over 13 amino acids. V lost 2 bases to trimming and J lost 8 bases, with 11 bases between them. The CDR3 DNA sequence: TGTGCCAGCAGCTTACCGCCTCGGAGTACGCAGTATTTT. As protein: CASSLPPRSTQYF.

This chain links TRBV7-2 with TRBJ2-7; 14 bases match TRBD2. This CDR3 is built from 17 residues. The V gene end was trimmed by 1 base and the J gene end by 7 bases; junction bases not matched to a gene: 9. Germline CDR1 SGHTA, CDR2 FQGNSA. The CDR3 region has the DNA TGTGCCAGCAGCTTAGTCCCGGGACTAGCGGGAGATCGGGAGCAGTACTTC. This gives the protein CASSLVPGLAGDREQYF.

V usage is TRBV30 and J usage is TRBJ2-5; perhaps TRBD2 as D (5 bases). Trimming cost V 6 bases and J 2 bases, with 10 bases left between them. Germline lookup yields CDR1 GTSNPN and CDR2 SVGIG (reference sequence). The CDR3 extends over 12 amino acids. CDR3 DNA sequence: TGTGCCTGCAAGGAGGCGCAAGAGACCCAGTACTTC. Translated, it gives CACKEAQETQYF.

This sequence joins TRBV24-1 and TRBJ2-5; 10 bases fit TRBD1. This CDR3 is built from 18 residues. The ends lost 3 bases at V and 2 bases at J; junction bases unmatched: 11. Germline CDR1 and CDR2: KGHDR and SFDVKD. CDR3 nucleotide sequence: TGTGCCACCAGTGATCCCCCGGGACAGGGGAATGGGCAAGAGACCCAGTACTTC. Translating gives CATSDPPGQGNGQETQYF.

The chain joins TRBV28 to TRBJ1-3; D call uncertain. The V gene's germline CDR1 is MDHEN and CDR2 SYDVKM. Between the trimmed V and J ends, which lost 6 bases and 4 bases, there was a span of 4 bases. The CDR3 runs 11 residues. CDR3 amino acids: CASRRGNTIYF. The CDR3, as DNA: TGTGCCAGCAGGAGAGGAAACACCATATATTTT.

This clone was counted once. This chain links TRBV6-1 with TRBJ1-3; D uncertain. CDR1 MNHNS and CDR2 SASEGT come from the germline V gene. Trimming removed 2 bases at V and 0 bases at J, with 8 bases between. CDR3 length equals 15 residues. CDR3: CASSELRGSGNTIYF. CDR3 sequence (DNA): TGTGCCAGCAGTGAATTGAGAGGCTCTGGAAACACCATATATTTT.

The CDR3 DNA follows: TGTGCCAGCAGAGGGAGTGTTGGTCTTGGCTACACCTTC. Residues: CASRGSVGLGYTF. The chain links TRBV11-2 to TRBJ1-2, with D unclear. V was clipped by 6 bases and J by 7 bases, with 15 bases between them. Germline V gene sequence: CDR1 SGHAT, CDR2 FQNNGV. This CDR3 has 13 amino acids.

V usage is TRBV19 and J usage is TRBJ1-1, with TRBD1 matching 9 bases. This CDR3 spans 13 amino acids. The J segment lost 13 bases and the V segment lost 3 bases, leaving 9 bases of the junction unmatched. The germline V gene has CDR1 LNHDA and CDR2 SQIVND (reference sequence). CDR3 DNA: TGTGCCAGTAGTATGGGGAGGACAGGGGTGGATTTCTTT. It specifies CASSMGRTGVDFF.

The chain uses TRBV6-1 and TRBJ1-4; TRBD1 matches 8 bases. Trimming took 1 base from V and 8 from J; bases not matched to a gene: 3. The CDR3 has 14 residues. CDR1 and CDR2 from the germline V gene are MNHNS and SASEGT. The CDR3 DNA sequence: TGTGCCAGCAGTGAAGGAGGGACAGGAGAAAAACTGTTTTTT. It is translated as CASSEGGTGEKLFF.

The sample holds a few counts of this clone. The chain joins TRBV4-2 to TRBJ2-1, with D possibly TRBD1 on 5 matching bases. This CDR3 is built from 16 residues. V was shortened by 1 base and J by 8 bases, with 18 bases between the two germline ends. The germline gives CDR1 LGHNA, CDR2 YNFKEQ. The CDR3 region has the DNA TGTGCCAGCAGCCAAGTTGCTAGGGGCATAGTCGATGAGCAGTTCTTC. Translation gives CASSQVARGIVDEQFF.

The chain couples TRBV11-2 to TRBJ1-1; 8 bases agree with TRBD1. This CDR3 spans 12 amino acids. V gave up 6 bases and J gave up 10 bases; unmatched junction bases: 7. The germline gives CDR1 SGHAT, CDR2 FQNNGV. The CDR3 sequence: CASRRQGNGAFF. CDR3 in DNA: TGTGCCAGCAGACGACAGGGGAACGGAGCTTTCTTT.

The genes are TRBV10-3 and TRBJ1-1, with 9 bases that match TRBD1. Germline trimming cut 4 bases from V and 4 bases from J; bases unmatched to any gene: 1. The germline V gene encodes CDR1 ENHRY and CDR2 SYGVKD. This CDR3 comprises 13 residues. CDR3 DNA: TGTGCCATCAGTGGGGACAGGGCCACTGAAGCTTTCTTT. This sequence encodes CAISGDRATEAFF.

CDR3 region: CATSTRSDTQYF. CDR3 nucleotide sequence: TGTGCCACCAGCACCCGGTCAGATACGCAGTATTTT. V is TRBV15 and J is TRBJ2-3; no firm D call. The CDR3 spans 12 residues. Trimming removed 4 bases from V and 4 bases from J, with 6 bases in between. Germline-derived CDR1 and CDR2 are LNHNV and YYDKDF (reference sequence).

This clone appeared once. This chain links TRBV5-1 with TRBJ2-1; D possibly corresponds to TRBD2 (6 bases). Germline V CDR1 and CDR2: SGHRS, YFSETQ. V was trimmed by 3 bases and J by 9 bases, leaving 13 bases between them. The CDR3 is 13 amino acids. For the CDR3, the DNA is TGCGCCAGCAGCTCCGGACTAACCGGTGAGCAGTTCTTC. It translates to CASSSGLTGEQFF.

The table lists this clone with a few counts. The chain uses TRBV7-9 and TRBJ2-7; D call uncertain. The CDR3 runs 14 residues. V lost 4 bases, J lost 3 bases, and 13 bases lay in between. CDR1 and CDR2 (germline): SEHNR, FQNEAQ (reference sequence). The CDR3 is CASSSPGHHYEQYF. For the CDR3, the DNA is TGTGCCAGCAGCTCTCCTGGCCACCACTACGAGCAGTACTTC.